The 2 T cell receptor beta chains presented below share a single source sample, sequenced in a study of shared clonotypes between healthy human individuals. Cells designated naive CD8 were CD45RO-negative and were positively selected for CCR7, with terminally differentiated effector memory CD45RA+ cells excluded. Data came from immunoSEQ multiplex PCR; TCRdb stores just in-frame clones and leaves some out. The profile shows millions of clones, just under 95% of them singletons. The source material was naive CD8+ T cells sorted from blood. The source of these receptors is a man younger than 30 in good health.

The rearrangement uses TRBV30 and TRBJ1-3; D not certain. Germline values: CDR1 GTSNPN, CDR2 SVGIG (reference sequence). The CDR3 consists of 13 residues. The V and J ends lost 4 bases and 8 bases respectively, with 15 bases between them. In nucleotides, the CDR3 is TGTGCCTGGACAGCTGCCGACCCGCACACCATATATTTT. It encodes CAWTAADPHTIYF.

About this clone itself: In the same sample, other DNA sequences code for this CDR3. This rearrangement joins TRBV9 to TRBJ2-3; 9 positions agree with TRBD2. Losses at the gene ends were 3 bases for V and 1 base for J; bases not matched to a gene: 0. The germline V gene has CDR1 SGDLS and CDR2 YYNGEE. The CDR3 has 14 amino acids. The CDR3 sequence is CASSASGGTDTQYF. CDR3 nucleotides: TGTGCCAGCAGCGCTAGCGGGGGCACAGATACGCAGTATTTT. Filled out from reference TRBV9 and TRBJ2-3, the complete variable domain reads DSGVTQTPKHLITATGQRVTLRCSPRSGDLSVYWYQQSLDQGLQFLIQYYNGEERAKGNILERFSAQQFPDLHSELNLSSLELGDSALYFCASSASGGTDTQYFGPGTRLTVL.